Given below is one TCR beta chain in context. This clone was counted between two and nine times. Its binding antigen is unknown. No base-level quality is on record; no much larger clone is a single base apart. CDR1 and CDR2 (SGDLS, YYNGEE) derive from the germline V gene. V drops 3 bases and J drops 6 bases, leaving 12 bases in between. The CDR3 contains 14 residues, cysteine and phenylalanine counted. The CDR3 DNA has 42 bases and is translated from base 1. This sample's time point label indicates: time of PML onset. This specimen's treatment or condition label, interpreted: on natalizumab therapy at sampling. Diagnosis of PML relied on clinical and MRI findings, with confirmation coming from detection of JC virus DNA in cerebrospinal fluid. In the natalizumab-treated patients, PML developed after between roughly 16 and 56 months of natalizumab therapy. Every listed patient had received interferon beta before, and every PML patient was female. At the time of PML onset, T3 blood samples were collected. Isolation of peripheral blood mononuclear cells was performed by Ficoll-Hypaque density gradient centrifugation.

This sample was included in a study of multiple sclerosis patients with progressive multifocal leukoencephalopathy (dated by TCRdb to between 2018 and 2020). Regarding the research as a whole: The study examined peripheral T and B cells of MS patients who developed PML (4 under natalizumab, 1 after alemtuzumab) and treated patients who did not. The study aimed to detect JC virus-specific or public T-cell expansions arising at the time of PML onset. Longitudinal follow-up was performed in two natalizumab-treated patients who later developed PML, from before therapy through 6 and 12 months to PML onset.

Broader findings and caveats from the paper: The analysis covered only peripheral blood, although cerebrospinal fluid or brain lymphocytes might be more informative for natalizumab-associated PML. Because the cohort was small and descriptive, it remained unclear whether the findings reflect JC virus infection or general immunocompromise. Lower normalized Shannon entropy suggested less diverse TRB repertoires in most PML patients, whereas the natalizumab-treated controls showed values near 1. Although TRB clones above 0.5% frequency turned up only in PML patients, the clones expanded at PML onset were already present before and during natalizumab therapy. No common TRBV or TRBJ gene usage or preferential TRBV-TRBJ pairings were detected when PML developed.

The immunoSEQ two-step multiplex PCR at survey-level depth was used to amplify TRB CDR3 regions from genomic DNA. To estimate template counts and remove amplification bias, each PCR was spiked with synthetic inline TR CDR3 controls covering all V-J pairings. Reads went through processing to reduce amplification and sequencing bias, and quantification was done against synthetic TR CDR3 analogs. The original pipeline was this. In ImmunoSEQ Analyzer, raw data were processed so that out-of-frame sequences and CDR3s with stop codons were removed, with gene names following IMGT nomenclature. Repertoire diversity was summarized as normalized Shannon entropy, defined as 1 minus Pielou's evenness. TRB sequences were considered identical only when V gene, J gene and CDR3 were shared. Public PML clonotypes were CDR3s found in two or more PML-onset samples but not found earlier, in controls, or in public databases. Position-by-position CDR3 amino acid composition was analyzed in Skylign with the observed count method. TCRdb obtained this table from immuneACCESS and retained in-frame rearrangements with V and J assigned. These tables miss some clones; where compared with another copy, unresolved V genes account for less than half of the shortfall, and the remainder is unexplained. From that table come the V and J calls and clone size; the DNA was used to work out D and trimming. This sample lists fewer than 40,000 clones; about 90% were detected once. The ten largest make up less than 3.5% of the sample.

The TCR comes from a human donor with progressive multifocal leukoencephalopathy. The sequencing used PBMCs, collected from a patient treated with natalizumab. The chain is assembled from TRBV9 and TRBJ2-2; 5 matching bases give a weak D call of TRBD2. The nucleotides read TGTGCCAGCAGCGCCCCCCACGGGGCCGGGGAGCTGTTTTTT. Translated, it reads CASSAPHGAGELFF.